Shown below are 27 T cell receptor beta chains from a single sample sequenced in a study of CD8 T cells in ankylosing spondylitis. TCRdb recomputed calls from the 5' RACE reads with MiXCR, one row per CDR3 protein. The sample holds about 96,000 distinct CDR3 sequences, around 9.4% seen once. Material for sequencing was blood, either unsorted or a sorted T cell fraction (not recorded which). The receptors here all came from a male donor with ankylosing spondylitis or in good health (not recorded which).

This clonotype was observed many times. The gene calls are TRBV28 and TRBJ2-7; D is tentatively TRBD1 or TRBD2 (5 bases each). CDR3 size: 13 residues. The V end lost 6 bases, the J end lost 6 bases, and 15 bases lay between the germline ends. CDR1 and CDR2 from the germline V gene are MDHEN and SYDVKM. The CDR3 loop is CASRLGEIGEQYF. In nucleotides, the CDR3 is TGTGCCAGCAGGTTAGGGGAGATCGGCGAGCAGTACTTC.

This clonotype was seen repeatedly, ten times or more. The rearrangement joins TRBV27 to TRBJ2-7; TRBD1 matches 7 bases. Germline CDR1 MNHEY, CDR2 SMNVEV (reference sequence). The V gene end was trimmed by 3 bases and the J gene end by 2 bases; junction bases not matched to a gene: 7. This CDR3 contains 15 residues. CDR3 DNA sequence: TGTGCCAGCAGTTTCTCCTGGGACAGAGCCTACGAGCAGTACTTC. It specifies CASSFSWDRAYEQYF.

This clonotype came up many times. The chain joins TRBV29-1 to TRBJ2-7, with D perhaps matching TRBD1 (6 bases). The CDR3 is made up of 14 amino acids. Germline V gene data show CDR1 as SQVTM and CDR2 as ANQGSEA. The V end lost 3 bases, the J end lost 4 bases, and 16 bases lay between the germline ends. The CDR3 DNA sequence: TGCAGCGTTGAGGACAGAAGTCAAGCGTACGAGCAGTACTTC. Protein sequence: CSVEDRSQAYEQYF.

This clonotype was counted ten times or more. J is TRBJ2-7 and V is TRBV5-1; 9 bases line up with TRBD2. The CDR3 sequence is 16 residues long. V was pared by 4 bases and J by 1 base, with 9 bases of the junction left unmatched. CDR1 and CDR2 (germline): SGHRS, YFSETQ. For the CDR3, the DNA is TGCGCCAGCAGCGGAATCGGACTAGCGAATTCCTACGAGCAGTACTTC. Translation gives CASSGIGLANSYEQYF.

This clonotype was observed at least ten times. The V call is TRBV25-1, the J call TRBJ2-7; a weak D match, TRBD1 (6 bases). The CDR3 is made up of 12 amino acids. CDR1 is MGHDK, CDR2 SYGVNS, per germline. V was cut by 4 bases and J by 4 bases, with 8 bases left in between. The CDR3 reads CASSAGQYEQYF. CDR3 nucleotides: TGTGCCAGCAGTGCGGGACAATACGAGCAGTACTTC.

As for this clonotype: A single base separates this from a much larger clone, so it may be a read error. The rearrangement uses TRBV5-1 and TRBJ1-4; TRBD1 aligns across 7 bases. Trimming removed 0 bases from V and 3 bases from J; junction bases left unmatched: 5. From germline, CDR1 is SGHRS and CDR2 YFSETQ. CDR3 length: 16 residues. CDR3 region: CASSLGPGTANEKLFF. The DNA of the CDR3 is TGCGCCAGCAGCTTGGGTCCAGGGACAGCTAATGAAAAACTGTTTTTT. The full variable domain, in which reference TRBV5-1 and TRBJ1-4 provide the parts outside the CDR3, is KAGVTQTPRYLIKTRGQQVTLSCSPISGHRSVSWYQQTPGQGLQFLFEYFSETQRNKGNFPGRFSGRQFSNSRSEMNVSTLELGDSALYLCASSLGPGTANEKLFFGSGTQLSVL.

This clonotype was detected a few times. The chain employs TRBV11-2 and TRBJ1-1; possibly TRBD1 for D (5 bases). This CDR3 contains 14 residues. The V and J ends lost 4 bases and 1 base respectively, with 10 bases between them. CDR1 is SGHAT and CDR2 is FQNNGV in the germline V gene. CDR3 DNA: TGTGCCAGCAGCTACGGGGCAGGGAACACTGAAGCTTTCTTT. Its translation: CASSYGAGNTEAFF.

Many counts were recorded for this clonotype. The chain couples TRBV5-1 to TRBJ2-5; D is possibly TRBD2 (6 bases). The CDR3 runs 14 residues. Trimming cost V 2 bases and J 5 bases, with 13 bases left between them. Germline V gene sequence: CDR1 SGHRS, CDR2 YFSETQ. CDR3 residues: CASSFGTLAETQYF. The CDR3 DNA reads as TGCGCCAGCAGCTTCGGGACTTTAGCGGAGACCCAGTACTTC.

This clonotype was seen ten or more times. V usage is TRBV28 and J usage is TRBJ1-1, with D perhaps TRBD1 (6 bases). Germline-derived CDR1 and CDR2 are MDHEN and SYDVKM. Between the trimmed V and J ends, which lost 2 bases and 4 bases, there was a span of 11 bases. The CDR3 spans 14 residues. Here the CDR3 DNA reads TGTGCCAGCAGTTTAACAGGGTCTGTCACTGAAGCTTTCTTT. Protein: CASSLTGSVTEAFF. Together with reference TRBV28 and TRBJ1-1, the CDR3 gives the full variable domain: DVKVTQSSRYLVKRTGEKVFLECVQDMDHENMFWYRQDPGLGLRLIYFSYDVKMKEKGDIPEGYSVSREKKERFSLILESASTNQTSMYLCASSLTGSVTEAFFGQGTRLTVV.

This clonotype was counted a few times. This chain links TRBV3-1 with TRBJ2-2; D gene uncertain. Germline V gene sequence: CDR1 LGHDT, CDR2 YNNKEL (reference sequence). Trimming stripped 4 bases from V and 4 bases from J, with 10 bases between. This CDR3 contains 14 residues. CDR3 bases: TGTGCCAGCAGCCGCCAAAGGATCACCGGGGAGCTGTTTTTT. Encoded protein: CASSRQRITGELFF.

This clonotype occurred many times. CDR3 bases: TGCAGTGCTAGAGATTTTGGCCCGAAATACGAGCAGTACTTC. This codes for CSARDFGPKYEQYF. The gene calls are TRBV20-1 and TRBJ2-7, with D unclear. The CDR3 spans 14 residues. V dropped 0 bases and J dropped 4 bases, with 13 bases sitting between them. Germline values: CDR1 DFQATT, CDR2 SNEGSKA (reference sequence).

Ten or more counts support this clonotype. The chain carries TRBV4-1 and TRBJ2-3; 10 positions agree with TRBD2. Germline assignment: CDR1 MGHRA and CDR2 YSYEKL. Trimming cost V 4 bases and J 3 bases; bases outside gene matches: 7. The CDR3 consists of 16 residues. This CDR3 is CASSRGASGGTDTQYF. The DNA of the CDR3 is TGCGCCAGCAGCCGTGGCGCTAGCGGGGGAACAGATACGCAGTATTTT.

A remark on this clonotype: Compared with germline, one end of the junction differs, possibly owing to a read error. CDR3 sequence: CCATRTGLLVSGNTIYF. DNA of the CDR3: TGCTGTGCTACCAGGACAGGCCTCCTCGTCTCTGGAAACACCATATATTTT. V gene TRBV20-1 combines with J gene TRBJ1-3, with 7 bases that match TRBD1. The CDR3 consists of 17 residues. The germline gives CDR1 DFQATT, CDR2 SNEGSKA (reference sequence).

This clonotype was picked up many times. This chain's CDR3 is CASSQELAGDYEQYF. The DNA of the CDR3 is TGTGCCAGCAGCCAAGAACTAGCGGGGGACTACGAGCAGTACTTC. The chain couples TRBV4-2 to TRBJ2-7; TRBD2 aligns across 11 bases. The CDR3 length is 15 residues. V lost 0 bases to trimming and J lost 3 bases; unmatched junction nucleotides: 1. The germline V gene has CDR1 LGHNA and CDR2 YNFKEQ.

This clonotype appeared a single time. One junction end does not reproduce the germline sequence, and a read error may be involved. This chain joins TRBV7-9 and TRBJ2-3; D not resolved. Germline V CDR1 and CDR2: SEHNR, FQNEAQ (reference sequence). The CDR3 sequence is 9 residues long. Here the CDR3 DNA reads TGTGTCAGCAGCTCCGACGAGTATTTT. Its translation is CVSSSDEYF.

This clonotype was observed a handful of times. V usage is TRBV6-2 or TRBV6-3 and J usage is TRBJ2-7; possibly TRBD1 for D (6 bases). Germline CDR1 reads MNHEY; CDR2 reads SVGEGT. The CDR3 length is 14 residues. V lost 5 bases and J lost 6, with 17 bases in between. CDR3 nucleotide sequence: TGTGCCAGCAGTACGGACAGTCTGAGCAGCGAGCAGTACTTC. Translating it yields CASSTDSLSSEQYF.

This clonotype was observed many times. The chain joins TRBV29-1 to TRBJ1-2, with D perhaps matching TRBD1 (6 bases). The CDR3 length is 12 residues. Trimming pared 2 bases from V and 10 bases from J, leaving 14 bases between. Germline CDR1 reads SQVTM; CDR2 reads ANQGSEA. CDR3 bases: TGCAGCGTTGAAAGGTCGGGACACTACTACACCTTC. This sequence encodes CSVERSGHYYTF.

This clonotype has a count of ten or more. The V and J genes are TRBV11-2 and TRBJ2-2, with 7 bases matching TRBD2. The CDR3 loop spans 19 amino acids. CDR1 is SGHAT and CDR2 is FQNNGV in the germline V gene. The trim removed 3 bases at V and 1 base at J, leaving 14 bases unmatched. Here the CDR3 reads CASSLFPFLAEKNTGELFF. CDR3 DNA sequence: TGTGCCAGCAGCTTGTTCCCATTTCTAGCGGAAAAGAACACCGGGGAGCTGTTTTTT.

This clonotype has a count of ten or more. J is TRBJ2-2 and V is TRBV3-1; no definite D call. Trimming removed 2 bases from V and 6 bases from J, with 4 bases in between. The CDR3 loop spans 12 amino acids. Germline lookup yields CDR1 LGHDT and CDR2 YNNKEL (reference sequence). The CDR3 loop reads CASSQPPGELFF. Here the CDR3 DNA reads TGTGCCAGCAGCCAACCCCCCGGGGAGCTGTTTTTT.

This clonotype was detected many times. The chain is built from TRBV27 and TRBJ1-6, with D perhaps TRBD1 (5 bases). Per germline, CDR1 MNHEY and CDR2 SMNVEV (reference sequence). Trimming took off 3 bases at V and 9 bases at J, with 12 bases between the two ends. The CDR3 extends over 14 amino acids. The CDR3 DNA reads TGTGCCAGCAGTTTGGAGGGGAGAGTTTCACCCCTCCACTTT. This gives the protein CASSLEGRVSPLHF.

This clonotype was counted at least ten times. V is TRBV5-1 and J is TRBJ2-5; D unclear. The CDR3 spans 13 residues. CDR1 and CDR2 (germline): SGHRS, YFSETQ. Trimming shortened V by 4 bases and J by 3 bases, and 10 bases separated the two germline ends. This chain's CDR3 is CASSPGMEETQYF. The CDR3 bases are TGCGCCAGCAGCCCTGGGATGGAAGAGACCCAGTACTTC. Full variable domain (missing parts from reference TRBV5-1 and TRBJ2-5): KAGVTQTPRYLIKTRGQQVTLSCSPISGHRSVSWYQQTPGQGLQFLFEYFSETQRNKGNFPGRFSGRQFSNSRSEMNVSTLELGDSALYLCASSPGMEETQYFGPGTRLLVL.

This clonotype showed up just a few times. The chain recombines TRBV7-2 with TRBJ1-2; TRBD1 aligns across 8 bases. The CDR3 has 16 residues. V lost 0 bases and J lost 3; bases outside the gene matches: 6. The germline CDR1 and CDR2 sequences are SGHTA and FQGNSA. For the CDR3, the DNA is TGTGCCAGCAGCTTAGCCCGCGGACAGGGAGACTATGGCTACACCTTC. Translated: CASSLARGQGDYGYTF.

This clonotype has at least ten counts. This CDR3 reads CSASFRPNYGYTF. The CDR3 DNA reads TGCAGTGCCTCTTTTAGACCTAACTATGGCTACACCTTC. The gene calls are TRBV20-1 and TRBJ1-2; D is undetermined. The V end lost 6 bases, the J end lost 0 bases, and 11 bases lay between the germline ends. Germline lookup yields CDR1 DFQATT and CDR2 SNEGSKA (reference sequence). This CDR3 has 13 amino acids.

A note on this clonotype: A much larger clone differs by one base, so this may be a read error. This sequence joins TRBV10-3 and TRBJ2-5, with unresolved D. The CDR3 extends over 15 amino acids. The germline CDR1 and CDR2 sequences are ENHRY and SYGVKD. The CDR3 DNA is TGTACCATCAGTGAGTCTCTCCGGGTCCAAGAGACCCAGTACTTC. It specifies CTISESLRVQETQYF.

This clonotype was picked up many times. This chain links TRBV6-5 with TRBJ2-1, with 9 nucleotides matching TRBD2. Germline V CDR1 and CDR2: MNHEY, SVGAGI. V lost 4 bases to trimming and J lost 7 bases; unmatched junction nucleotides: 8. The length of the CDR3 is 15 residues. CDR3 loop: CASSSSGGLLNEQFF. In DNA form, the CDR3 reads TGTGCCAGCAGTTCGAGCGGGGGGCTTTTAAATGAGCAGTTCTTC.

As concerns this clonotype: The CDR3 end shows no conserved phenylalanine or tryptophan, and so a read error is likely. The chain links TRBV23-1 to TRBJ2-7; 12 nucleotides line up with TRBD1. TRBV23-1 is an open reading frame, and its role is uncertain. The CDR3 consists of 17 residues. V gave up 4 bases and J gave up 4 bases; unmatched junction bases: 11. This CDR3 is CASSPGTGGAFFYEQYS. DNA for the CDR3: TGCGCCAGCAGTCCGGGGACAGGGGGCGCCTTCTTTTACGAGCAGTACTCC.

On this clonotype itself: Since a much larger clone is just one base distant, this may be a read error. The CDR3 DNA sequence: TGTACCAGCAGTTACTCAGGGTCGGGGCAGTTCTTC. Translating it yields CTSSYSGSGQFF. This chain links TRBV6-5 with TRBJ2-1, with D perhaps matching TRBD1 (5 bases). Germline CDR1 reads MNHEY; CDR2 reads SVGAGI. The CDR3 extends over 12 amino acids.